The 13 T cell receptor beta chains reported below all come from one sample, sequenced in a study of shared clonotypes between healthy human individuals. Sequencing used immunoSEQ multiplex PCR; TCRdb keeps in-frame clones, though not all of them. In the table there are hundreds of thousands of clones, roughly four fifths of which are singletons. Sequencing was done on a sample of PBMCs. Every receptor here comes from a woman in her forties in good health. Some clones in this sample may be carry-over from other donors' samples.

The chain has TRBV5-1 and TRBJ2-5, with D unclear. The V gene lost 0 bases and the J gene lost 4 bases, with 16 bases spanning the gap. The germline CDR1 and CDR2 sequences are SGHRS and YFSETQ. The CDR3 is 16 amino acids. The CDR3 DNA sequence: TGCGCCAGCAGCTTGGGGGGATCCCGTAGTGCAGAGACCCAGTACTTC. Amino acids: CASSLGGSRSAETQYF.

This clone was seen a handful of times. The chain employs TRBV18 and TRBJ1-4; 8 bases are a match to TRBD1. The CDR3 is made up of 15 amino acids. Per the germline V gene, CDR1 is KGHSH and CDR2 is LQKENI. With 4 bases clipped from V and 3 bases from J, the junction kept 4 bases outside the gene matches. Written as DNA, the CDR3 is TGTGCCAGCTCACTCGGACAGGGACCTAATGAAAAACTGTTTTTT. Encoded protein: CASSLGQGPNEKLFF.

This clone was counted only a few times. J is TRBJ1-5 and V is TRBV18; D not certain. Trimming stripped 3 bases from V and 11 bases from J, with 14 bases between. Per germline, CDR1 KGHSH and CDR2 LQKENI. This CDR3 region has 13 residues. The CDR3 DNA reads as TGTGCCAGCTCACCCGGAGAATACAGATCCCAGCATTTT. It specifies CASSPGEYRSQHF.

The rearrangement uses TRBV7-9 and TRBJ2-1; 7 bases match TRBD2. V dropped 5 bases and J dropped 6; count of bases not matched to a gene: 10. CDR3 length: 15 residues. Germline-derived CDR1 and CDR2 are SEHNR and FQNEAQ (reference sequence). Written as DNA, the CDR3 is TGTGCCAGCAGCCTGGGGCGGGAGCCTCTCAATGAGCAGTTCTTC. Its translation is CASSLGREPLNEQFF.

V is TRBV5-1 and J is TRBJ1-4, with 9 bases matching TRBD1. Germline CDR1 is SGHRS and CDR2 is YFSETQ. V was pared by 6 bases and J by 7 bases, with 10 bases of the junction left unmatched. CDR3 length equals 15 residues. The CDR3 DNA reads as TGCGCCAGCACTCCACAGGGGGCGTTCGGTGAAAAACTGTTTTTT. Its translation: CASTPQGAFGEKLFF.

This clone was seen ten or more times. The V and J genes are TRBV11-2 and TRBJ1-2; the D is unclear. There are 15 residues in the CDR3. Germline CDR1 is SGHAT and CDR2 is FQNNGV. V shed 1 base and J shed 4 bases, with 13 bases lying between them. CDR3 bases: TGTGCCAGCAGCTTAGTTGGTTCACTAAGCTATGGCTACACCTTC. It codes for CASSLVGSLSYGYTF.

J is TRBJ2-7 and V is TRBV7-2; D may be TRBD2 (7 bases). In germline, CDR1 is SGHTA, CDR2 FQGNSA. The CDR3 contains 14 residues. The V end was cut by 1 base, the J end by 4 bases, with 11 bases between. CDR3 in DNA: TGTGCCAGCAGCTTAGTGGGAGGGGGTTACGAGCAGTACTTC. Translated: CASSLVGGGYEQYF.

The chain uses TRBV10-3 and TRBJ2-3, with 7 nucleotides matching TRBD2. CDR3 length: 15 residues. V shed 8 bases and J 4 bases; nucleotides not matched to a gene: 12. Germline V gene sequence: CDR1 ENHRY, CDR2 SYGVKD. Here the CDR3 reads CAIAGRATVSDTQYF. The DNA for the CDR3 is TGTGCCATCGCGGGGAGGGCGACGGTGTCAGATACGCAGTATTTT.

This chain connects TRBV7-2 to TRBJ1-2; the D gene is possibly TRBD1 (5 bases). V shed 5 bases and J shed 1 base, with 14 bases lying between them. CDR1 and CDR2 from the germline V gene are SGHTA and FQGNSA. The CDR3 runs 15 residues. The CDR3 sequence: CASSPGGKSNYGYTF. The CDR3 region has the DNA TGTGCCAGCAGCCCCGGGGGGAAGAGTAACTATGGCTACACCTTC.

Of note for this clone: Since no conserved phenylalanine or tryptophan closes the CDR3, a read error is the likely cause. The chain uses TRBV6-5 and TRBJ1-1, with D perhaps matching TRBD1 (6 bases). V was clipped by 0 bases and J by 3 bases, with 8 bases between them. The CDR3 extends over 14 amino acids. Germline V CDR1 and CDR2: MNHEY, SVGAGI. The CDR3 bases are TGTGCCAGCAGTTACTCTACAGGGTACACTGAAGCTTTCCTT. Protein: CASSYSTGYTEAFL.

Worth noting for this clone: One junction end disagrees with the germline gene, perhaps due to a read error. The sample carries other DNA sequences with the same CDR3. This chain links TRBV6-5 with TRBJ1-5; 7 nucleotides line up with TRBD1. Germline V gene lookup returns CDR1 MNHEY and CDR2 SVGAGI. The CDR3 loop spans 16 amino acids. The CDR3 is CASSYSGGRINQPQHF. The CDR3 DNA is TGTGCTAGCAGTTACTCAGGGGGACGGATTAATCAGCCCCAGCATTTT.

J is TRBJ2-7 and V is TRBV5-3; 7 nucleotides line up with TRBD2. TRBV5-3 qualifies as an ORF whose function is uncertain. The CDR3 spans 15 residues. V lost 4 bases to trimming and J lost 5 bases; unmatched junction nucleotides: 12. The CDR3 DNA is TGTGCCAGAAGCATACGCAAGAAACGGGAGGACGAGCAGTACTTC. Amino acid sequence: CARSIRKKREDEQYF.

The rearrangement joins TRBV6-4 to TRBJ2-1, with 11 bases lining up with TRBD1. Trimming removed 6 bases from V and 4 bases from J; junction bases left unmatched: 5. CDR3 length: 15 residues. Germline V gene data show CDR1 as MRHNA and CDR2 as SNTAGT. The CDR3 region has the DNA TGTGCCAGCAGCCCGGACAGGGGGCATTACAATGAGCAGTTCTTC. Encoded protein: CASSPDRGHYNEQFF.